Presented here are 18 T cell receptor beta chains from one specimen sequenced in a study of blood T cell repertoires in COVID-19. The table came from immunoSEQ multiplex PCR; TCRdb's copy has only in-frame clones and leaves some out. The table has 60,000 to 70,000 clones, 74% seen once. Sequences were obtained from peripheral blood. The receptor set was obtained from a woman older than 75 with acute or convalescent COVID-19.

This clone was observed a handful of times. This chain links TRBV20-1 with TRBJ2-7; 7 bases are shared with TRBD1. CDR3 length: 11 amino acids. Looked up from germline, CDR1 is DFQATT and CDR2 is SNEGSKA (reference sequence). V trimming: 5 bases; J trimming: 3 bases; junction bases outside the gene matches: 1. CDR3 in DNA: TGCAGTGCTCGGGACAGCTACGAGCAGTACTTC. This gives the protein CSARDSYEQYF.

This clone was detected only a few times. The chain couples TRBV9 to TRBJ2-3; 8 bases align to TRBD2. The J segment lost 0 bases and the V segment lost 6 bases, leaving 6 bases of the junction unmatched. This CDR3 contains 15 residues. The V gene's germline CDR1 is SGDLS and CDR2 YYNGEE. The CDR3 DNA sequence: TGTGCCAGCACAGCGGCGGGAGGTAGCACAGATACGCAGTATTTT. It is translated as CASTAAGGSTDTQYF.

This clone was counted a few times. The rearrangement links TRBV3-1 (or the pseudogene TRBV3-2) to TRBJ2-6, with a weak D call TRBD2 (6 bases). V was trimmed by 1 base and J by 2 bases, leaving 6 bases between them. The CDR3 is 15 amino acids. Germline V gene sequence: CDR1 LGHDT, CDR2 YNNKEL (reference sequence). The CDR3 nucleotides are TGTGCCAGCAGCCAAGGGACTACTGGGGCCAACGTCCTGACTTTC. Residues: CASSQGTTGANVLTF.

The chain has TRBV5-4 and TRBJ1-2, with TRBD1 as a possible D gene (6 bases). Germline V gene lookup returns CDR1 SGHNT and CDR2 YYREEE (reference sequence). The CDR3 loop spans 14 amino acids. Trimming cost V 5 bases and J 4 bases, with 15 bases left between them. For the CDR3, the DNA is TGTGCCAGCAGTCCCGGGACATTGAGCTATGGCTACACCTTC. It translates to CASSPGTLSYGYTF. The full variable domain, with the rest looked up from reference TRBV5-4 and TRBJ1-2, is ETGVTQSPTHLIKTRGQQVTLRCSSQSGHNTVSWYQQALGQGPQFIFQYYREEENGRGNFPPRFSGLQFPNYSSELNVNALELDDSALYLCASSPGTLSYGYTFGSGTRLTVV.

In its sample, this clone was seen once. The rearrangement uses TRBV9 and TRBJ2-1, with 12 bases matching TRBD2. This CDR3 contains 15 residues. From germline, CDR1 is SGDLS and CDR2 YYNGEE. With V trimmed by 0 bases and J by 8 bases, 3 bases remained unmatched. DNA for the CDR3: TGTGCCAGCAGCGTAGCTAGCGGGAGGGTCTATGAGCAGTTCTTC. It specifies CASSVASGRVYEQFF.

CDR3 sequence reads: CASSPGTGSRETQYF. CDR3 in DNA: TGTGCCAGCAGCCCCGGGACAGGGTCCCGAGAGACCCAGTACTTC. This chain uses TRBV3-1 (or the pseudogene TRBV3-2) with TRBJ2-5; TRBD1 matches 9 bases. The CDR3 covers 15 residues. The V gene end was trimmed by 4 bases and the J gene end by 4 bases; junction bases not matched to a gene: 7. Per the germline V gene, CDR1 is LGHDT and CDR2 is YNNKEL (reference sequence).

The J gene is TRBJ2-7, the V gene TRBV29-1; 9 bases match TRBD2. With 4 bases clipped from V and 5 bases from J, the junction kept 9 bases outside the gene matches. Per the germline V gene, CDR1 is SQVTM and CDR2 is ANQGSEA. This CDR3 is 14 amino acids long. The CDR3 reads CSVALGAGGNEQYF. The CDR3 nucleotides are TGCAGCGTTGCCCTAGGAGCGGGAGGAAACGAGCAGTACTTC.

This clone was picked up one time. The V call is TRBV7-8, the J call TRBJ1-1; no clear D gene. Trimming cost V 2 bases and J 5 bases, with 9 bases left between them. The CDR3 is 13 residues long. From germline, CDR1 is SGHVS and CDR2 FQNEAQ. The CDR3 is CASSLKGGTEAFF. The CDR3 bases are TGTGCCAGCAGCTTAAAGGGAGGTACTGAAGCTTTCTTT.

This rearrangement joins TRBV10-2 to TRBJ1-1; 8 bases are a match to TRBD1. The CDR3 runs to 15 residues. The V and J ends lost 4 bases and 1 base, in that order; junction bases with no gene match: 5. Germline V gene sequence: CDR1 WSHSY, CDR2 SAAADI. The CDR3 DNA reads TGCGCCAGCAGTGGGAACAGGGGGTCGAACACTGAAGCTTTCTTT. Amino acid sequence: CASSGNRGSNTEAFF.

The J gene is TRBJ2-3, the V gene TRBV7-6; 9 nucleotides match TRBD2. This CDR3 comprises 15 residues. CDR1 is SGHVS, CDR2 FNYEAQ, per germline. J lost 5 bases, V lost 5 bases, and 8 bases had no gene match. The CDR3 region is CASSQPAGGEDTQYF. CDR3 bases: TGTGCCAGCAGCCAGCCCGCGGGGGGGGAAGATACGCAGTATTTT.

This clone has a single count. J is TRBJ2-2 and V is TRBV11-3; TRBD1 agrees at 8 bases. This CDR3 contains 13 residues. Germline CDR1 and CDR2: SGHNT and YENEEA. V was clipped by 2 bases and J by 13 bases; unmatched bases: 6. The DNA of the CDR3 is TGTGCCAGCAGCTTAAGTGGACAGGGTGGGCTGTTTTTT. This sequence encodes CASSLSGQGGLFF.

The chain is built from TRBV19 and TRBJ1-4; 9 nucleotides match TRBD1. The CDR3 loop spans 16 amino acids. Germline values: CDR1 LNHDA, CDR2 SQIVND (reference sequence). Trimming cost V 4 bases and J 7 bases; bases outside gene matches: 10. In DNA, the CDR3 is TGTGCCAGTAGTACCTATCAACAGGGGGCGGGTGAAAAACTGTTTTTT. Amino acid sequence: CASSTYQQGAGEKLFF.

The rearrangement uses TRBV7-2 and TRBJ2-1; D unclear. V lost 5 bases to trimming and J lost 8 bases, with 7 bases between them. Germline CDR1 is SGHTA and CDR2 is FQGNSA. The CDR3 sequence is 11 residues long. The CDR3 nucleotides are TGTGCCAGCAGCCCCCTCCATGAGCAGTTCTTC. This encodes CASSPLHEQFF.

This sequence joins TRBV4-1 and TRBJ2-1, with D possibly being TRBD2 (5 bases). V lost 0 bases, J lost 6 bases, and 18 bases lay in between. The CDR3 extends over 17 amino acids. The germline V gene encodes CDR1 MGHRA and CDR2 YSYEKL. The CDR3 nucleotides are TGCGCCAGCAGCCAAGATTTTGGGCGGGTGGAAACCAATGAGCAGTTCTTC. As protein: CASSQDFGRVETNEQFF.

The chain uses TRBV7-7 and TRBJ2-3; D ambiguous. Germline V gene lookup returns CDR1 SSHAT and CDR2 FNYEAQ (reference sequence). The CDR3 runs to 13 residues. Trimming left V 2 bases short and J 4 bases short, with 7 bases between. The CDR3 nucleotides are TGTGCCAGCAGCTTATACCTAGCAGATACGCAGTATTTT. Its translation is CASSLYLADTQYF.

This clone was detected a few times. This chain connects TRBV6-1 to TRBJ2-2; TRBD2 aligns across 15 bases. The V gene end was trimmed by 4 bases and the J gene end by 5 bases; junction bases not matched to a gene: 2. This CDR3 is built from 16 residues. Germline V lookup: CDR1 MNHNS, CDR2 SASEGT. The CDR3 DNA sequence: TGTGCCAGCAGTGGGACTAGCGGGAGGGGAACCGGGGAGCTGTTTTTT. The encoded protein is CASSGTSGRGTGELFF.

The gene calls are TRBV6-1 and TRBJ2-7, with 9 bases that match TRBD1. The V segment lost 8 bases and the J segment 0 bases; nucleotides outside the gene matches: 5. Germline V gives CDR1 MNHNS, CDR2 SASEGT. The CDR3 length is 14 residues. The CDR3 coding sequence is TGTGCCAGCGGTGGGACAGGGAGCTCCTACGAGCAGTACTTC. Translating it yields CASGGTGSSYEQYF.

The genes are TRBV7-8 and TRBJ2-1, with D possibly being TRBD2 (5 bases). V was pared by 1 base and J by 7 bases, with 14 bases between. The germline gives CDR1 SGHVS, CDR2 FQNEAQ. This CDR3 is 15 amino acids long. CDR3 loop: CASSLGLKYRNEQFF. In nucleotides, the CDR3 is TGTGCCAGCAGCTTAGGACTAAAATATCGGAATGAGCAGTTCTTC.